What follows are 22 T cell receptor beta chains derived from one specimen sequenced in a study of blood T cell repertoires in COVID-19. The assay was immunoSEQ multiplex PCR, and TCRdb's table has in-frame clones only and misses some. There are approximately 500,000 clones in the sample; nearly 90% occur only once, and around 0.9% lies in the top ten. Sequenced: peripheral blood. Receptors originate from a man aged 18 to 29 with COVID-19, enrolled during active disease.

The chain is built from TRBV10-3 and TRBJ1-5; TRBD1 matches at 7 bases. V lost 10 bases, J lost 0 bases, and 6 bases stayed unmatched. Germline V gives CDR1 ENHRY, CDR2 SYGVKD. There are 14 residues in the CDR3. CDR3 loop: CATGTAYSNQPQHF. Here the CDR3 DNA reads TGTGCCACCGGGACAGCTTATAGCAATCAGCCCCAGCATTTT.

The chain has TRBV6-5 and TRBJ2-5; TRBD1 aligns across 7 bases. J lost 5 bases, V lost 7 bases, and 7 bases had no gene match. This CDR3 has 13 residues. Germline CDR1 is MNHEY and CDR2 is SVGAGI. The CDR3 bases are TGTGCCAGCAATTCAGGGGGTGGGGAGACCCAGTACTTC. Translating it yields CASNSGGGETQYF.

The chain joins TRBV24-1 to TRBJ1-2; TRBD1 matches 7 bases. The CDR3 has 13 amino acids. The germline V gene encodes CDR1 KGHDR and CDR2 SFDVKD. Losses at the gene ends were 4 bases for V and 5 bases for J; bases not matched to a gene: 3. In DNA form, the CDR3 reads TGTGCCACCAGTGAGACAGGGCTATATGGCTACACCTTC. Residues: CATSETGLYGYTF.

V gene TRBV7-9 combines with J gene TRBJ1-1; no firm D call. Germline CDR1 reads SEHNR; CDR2 reads FQNEAQ (reference sequence). Trimming cost V 2 bases and J 7 bases, with 8 bases left between them. This CDR3 spans 12 amino acids. As DNA, the CDR3 is TGTGCCAGCAGCTTAAGCGGCGGTGAAGCTTTCTTT. Amino acids: CASSLSGGEAFF. Drawing the rest from reference TRBV7-9 and TRBJ1-1, the complete variable domain is DTGVSQNPRHKITKRGQNVTFRCDPISEHNRLYWYRQTLGQGPEFLTYFQNEAQLEKSRLLSDRFSAERPKGSFSTLEIQRTEQGDSAMYLCASSLSGGEAFFGQGTRLTVV.

V usage is TRBV6-5 and J usage is TRBJ2-5, with 8 bases fitting TRBD1. Germline assignment: CDR1 MNHEY and CDR2 SVGAGI. The CDR3 loop spans 14 amino acids. The V and J ends lost 7 bases and 2 bases, in that order; junction bases with no gene match: 6. CDR3 amino acids: CASKTYRGQETQYF. The CDR3 DNA is TGTGCCAGCAAGACTTACAGGGGGCAAGAGACCCAGTACTTC.

This clone occurred once. DNA for the CDR3: TGTGCCAGCAGCCGACGGGGACTAGAGCAGTTCTTC. This encodes CASSRRGLEQFF. The chain uses TRBV7-2 and TRBJ2-1, with TRBD2 matching 7 bases. The V segment lost 5 bases and the J segment 10 bases; nucleotides outside the gene matches: 5. The V gene's germline CDR1 is SGHTA and CDR2 FQGNSA. CDR3 length equals 12 residues.

The chain has TRBV19 and TRBJ1-4, with D perhaps matching TRBD1 (5 bases). V was shortened by 5 bases and J by 7 bases, with 20 bases between the two germline ends. Germline CDR1 reads LNHDA; CDR2 reads SQIVND (reference sequence). The CDR3 contains 16 residues. The CDR3 region is CASSRQSRIKAEKLFF. The CDR3 nucleotides read TGTGCCAGTAGTCGACAGTCGCGTATTAAAGCTGAAAAACTGTTTTTT.

The chain combines TRBV7-9 with TRBJ2-3, with 10 bases matching TRBD2. Germline CDR1 SEHNR, CDR2 FQNEAQ (reference sequence). V dropped 5 bases and J dropped 5; count of bases not matched to a gene: 10. The CDR3 runs 16 residues. The CDR3 bases are TGTGCCAGCAGCCTGCCGACTAGCGGGTCTTTAGATACGCAGTATTTT. It codes for CASSLPTSGSLDTQYF.

The J gene is TRBJ2-7, the V gene TRBV2; weak D call: TRBD1 (5 bases). CDR1 is SNHLY, CDR2 FYNNEI, per germline. The CDR3 covers 13 residues. Trimming stripped 3 bases from V and 1 base from J, with 7 bases between. This chain's CDR3 is CASSDRVSYEQYF. The CDR3 DNA follows: TGTGCCAGCAGTGACAGGGTTTCCTACGAGCAGTACTTC.

The chain joins TRBV7-9 to TRBJ1-4, with 8 bases fitting TRBD1. The ends lost 5 bases at V and 8 bases at J; junction bases unmatched: 10. This CDR3 region has 15 residues. The germline V gene encodes CDR1 SEHNR and CDR2 FQNEAQ (reference sequence). CDR3 in amino acids: CASSAQRQGREKLFF. The CDR3 DNA reads as TGTGCCAGCAGCGCCCAGAGACAGGGGCGGGAAAAACTGTTTTTT.

This chain uses TRBV10-3 with TRBJ2-5; D not resolved. This CDR3 contains 14 residues. Deletions cut 0 bases from V and 2 bases from J, with 7 bases between. CDR1 is ENHRY, CDR2 SYGVKD, per germline. CDR3: CAISESWQQETQYF. The CDR3 nucleotides read TGTGCCATCAGTGAGTCGTGGCAGCAAGAGACCCAGTACTTC.

J is TRBJ2-1 and V is TRBV3-1 (or the pseudogene TRBV3-2), with a tentative D call TRBD2 (5 bases). V lost 5 bases, J lost 7 bases, and 9 bases lay in between. This CDR3 spans 12 amino acids. Germline V gene sequence: CDR1 LGHDT, CDR2 YNNKEL (reference sequence). The CDR3 spells CASSWETNEQFF. For the CDR3, the DNA is TGTGCCAGCAGCTGGGAGACGAATGAGCAGTTCTTC.

The chain joins TRBV30 to TRBJ2-1, with D perhaps matching TRBD2 (5 bases). CDR1 GTSNPN and CDR2 SVGIG come from the germline V gene (reference sequence). The CDR3 loop spans 13 amino acids. Trimming shortened V by 3 bases and J by 0 bases, and 6 bases separated the two germline ends. CDR3 sequence reads: CAWRADSYNEQFF. The CDR3 nucleotides are TGTGCCTGGAGAGCGGACTCCTACAATGAGCAGTTCTTC.

The J gene is TRBJ2-2, the V gene TRBV14; 8 bases fit TRBD1. This CDR3 region has 19 residues. Unmatched junction bases numbered 12, after V lost 3 bases and J lost 0 bases. Germline V gives CDR1 SGHDN, CDR2 FVKESK. CDR3 in DNA: TGTGCCAGCAGCCACAGGACAGGGTACGGGCAAACGAACACCGGGGAGCTGTTTTTT. Translation: CASSHRTGYGQTNTGELFF. The full variable domain, with the rest looked up from reference TRBV14 and TRBJ2-2, is EAGVTQFPSHSVIEKGQTVTLRCDPISGHDNLYWYRRVMGKEIKFLLHFVKESKQDESGMPNNRFLAERTGGTYSTLKVQPAELEDSGVYFCASSHRTGYGQTNTGELFFGEGSRLTVL.

The chain employs TRBV6-6 and TRBJ2-7, with 10 positions matching TRBD2. Germline V gene data show CDR1 as MNHNY and CDR2 as SVGAGI (reference sequence). J lost 4 bases, V lost 5 bases, and 17 bases had no gene match. This CDR3 has 18 amino acids. CDR3 region: CASSPSGPLAGERYEQYF. In DNA form, the CDR3 reads TGTGCCAGCAGTCCCTCGGGACCTCTAGCGGGAGAACGTTACGAGCAGTACTTC.

This chain joins TRBV24-1 and TRBJ2-6; D is perhaps TRBD2 (5 bases). Germline V gene data show CDR1 as KGHDR and CDR2 as SFDVKD. V lost 2 bases to trimming and J lost 1 base, with 5 bases between them. CDR3 length equals 15 residues. The chain's CDR3 is CATSDSGSGANVLTF. CDR3 DNA: TGTGCCACCAGTGATTCGGGGTCTGGGGCCAACGTCCTGACTTTC.

The chain employs TRBV5-1 and TRBJ1-1, with TRBD1 identical over 7 bases. The CDR3 sequence is 15 residues long. Germline V CDR1 and CDR2: SGHRS, YFSETQ. V was clipped by 2 bases and J by 4 bases; unmatched bases: 8. The CDR3 nucleotides read TGCGCCAGCAGCTTCTACAGGGGTGGGAGCACTGAAGCTTTCTTT. As protein: CASSFYRGGSTEAFF.

This chain uses TRBV5-4 with TRBJ2-2, with a tentative D call TRBD1 (6 bases). V lost 0 bases and J lost 4, with 10 bases in between. Per the germline V gene, CDR1 is SGHNT and CDR2 is YYREEE (reference sequence). CDR3 length: 15 amino acids. In nucleotides, the CDR3 is TGTGCCAGCAGCTTGGTTAAAGGGGGCACCGGGGAGCTGTTTTTT. Amino acid sequence: CASSLVKGGTGELFF.

The chain recombines TRBV6-5 with TRBJ2-3; D is undetermined. The V end was cut by 10 bases, the J end by 6 bases, with 14 bases between. Per the germline V gene, CDR1 is MNHEY and CDR2 is SVGAGI. The CDR3 contains 12 residues. Here the CDR3 DNA reads TGTGCCACTCAAAAACGGTCGGATACGCAGTATTTT. Translation gives CATQKRSDTQYF.

This clone showed up just once. V is TRBV11-2 and J is TRBJ2-7; no definite D call. CDR1 and CDR2 from the germline V gene are SGHAT and FQNNGV. Trimming took off 5 bases at V and 4 bases at J, with 9 bases between the two ends. The CDR3 extends over 12 amino acids. CDR3 residues: CASSPPSYEQYF. The CDR3 nucleotides are TGTGCCAGCAGCCCTCCGAGTTACGAGCAGTACTTC.

The gene calls are TRBV5-4 and TRBJ1-4; TRBD1 matches 8 bases. The CDR3 has 15 amino acids. Germline V CDR1 and CDR2: SGHNT, YYREEE (reference sequence). Unmatched junction bases numbered 6, after V lost 3 bases and J lost 5 bases. The CDR3 sequence is CASSWGTGQNEKLFF. As DNA, the CDR3 is TGTGCCAGCAGCTGGGGGACAGGTCAAAATGAAAAACTGTTTTTT.

The V and J genes are TRBV5-6 and TRBJ1-1; possibly TRBD1 for D (6 bases). Trimming pared 4 bases from V and 0 bases from J, leaving 13 bases between. The CDR3 is 15 amino acids. Germline V CDR1 and CDR2: SGHDT, YYEEEE. The CDR3 bases are TGTGCCAGCAGCGCTCCCGGGACACTGAACACTGAAGCTTTCTTT. Its protein product is CASSAPGTLNTEAFF.